This T cell receptor (beta chain) was sequenced in a study of early T cells in non-severe SARS-CoV-2 infection. Overall study context: The sequenced material was bulk RNA from unsorted whole blood, and its chains were unpaired. Overall study findings and caveats: A preference for anti-spike CD8 responses marked VDJdb matching, which missed private and CD4 specificities.

Turning to this clonotype: Its matching antigen is unknown.

Individual cDNA molecules were tagged with unique molecular identifiers, the study reported. TCRdb processed the 5' RACE reads anew with MiXCR; each CDR3 protein has one entry. The sample holds approximately 120,000 distinct CDR3 sequences, under 15% seen once. This CDR3 has 14 amino acids. Germline V CDR1 and CDR2: KGHSH, LQKENI. Between the trimmed V and J ends, which lost 2 bases and 2 bases, there was a span of 9 bases. The sequenced sample was whole blood. This clonotype was obtained from an adult who was a healthcare worker with PCR-confirmed SARS-CoV-2 infection or an uninfected control (not recorded which). The gene calls are TRBV18 and TRBJ2-5; no clear D. The CDR3: CASSPKDSQETQYF. CDR3 coding DNA: TGTGCCAGCTCACCAAAGGATAGTCAAGAGACCCAGTACTTC.